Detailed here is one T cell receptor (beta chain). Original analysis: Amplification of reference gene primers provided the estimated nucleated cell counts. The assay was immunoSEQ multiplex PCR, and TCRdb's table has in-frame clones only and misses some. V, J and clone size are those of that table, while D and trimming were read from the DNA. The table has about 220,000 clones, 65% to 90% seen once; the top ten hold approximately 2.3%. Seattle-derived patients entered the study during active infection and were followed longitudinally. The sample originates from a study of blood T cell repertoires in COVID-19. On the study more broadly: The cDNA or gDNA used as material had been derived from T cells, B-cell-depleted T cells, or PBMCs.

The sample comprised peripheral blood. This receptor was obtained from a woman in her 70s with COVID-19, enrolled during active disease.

CDR3 loop: CATSRERAVNTEAFF. The CDR3 region has the DNA TGTGCCACCAGCAGAGAGCGGGCGGTGAACACTGAAGCTTTCTTT. The chain recombines TRBV15 with TRBJ1-1; D gene unclear. This CDR3 contains 15 residues. In germline, CDR1 is LNHNV, CDR2 YYDKDF (reference sequence). V gave up 0 bases and J gave up 0 bases, with 8 bases separating them.